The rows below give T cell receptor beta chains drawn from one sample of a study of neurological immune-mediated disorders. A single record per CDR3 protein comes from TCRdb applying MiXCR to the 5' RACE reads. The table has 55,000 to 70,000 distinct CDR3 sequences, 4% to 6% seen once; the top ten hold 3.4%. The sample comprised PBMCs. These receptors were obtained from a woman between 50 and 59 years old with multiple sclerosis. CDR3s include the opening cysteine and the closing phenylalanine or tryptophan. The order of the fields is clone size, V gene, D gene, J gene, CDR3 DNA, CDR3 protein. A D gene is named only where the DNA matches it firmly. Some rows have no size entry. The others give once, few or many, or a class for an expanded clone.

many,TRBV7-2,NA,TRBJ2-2,TGTGCCAGCAGCCCTCTACGTAGGGAGCTGTTTTTT,CASSPLRRELFF
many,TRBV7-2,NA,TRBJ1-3,NA,CASSFQVSSGNTIYF
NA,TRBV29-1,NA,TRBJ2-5,TGCAGCGTTGAGGGGTCTCCAAACCAAGAGACCCAGTACTTC,CSVEGSPNQETQYF
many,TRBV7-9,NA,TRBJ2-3,TGTGCCAGCAGCTTAGCGGGGCAATCTTTCCGAGATACGCAGTATTTT,CASSLAGQSFRDTQYF
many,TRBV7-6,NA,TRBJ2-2,TGTGCCAGCAGCTTAGCGAGCAGGGGACTAAGCACCGGGGAGCTGTTTTTT,CASSLASRGLSTGELFF
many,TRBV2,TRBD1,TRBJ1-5,TGTGCCAGCAGCAGGGGGGAGACCAATCAGCCCCAGCATTTT,CASSRGETNQPQHF
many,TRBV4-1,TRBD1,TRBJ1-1,TGCGCCAGCAGCCCGGGACAGGCGAACACTGAAGCTTTCTTT,CASSPGQANTEAFF
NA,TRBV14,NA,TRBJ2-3,TGTGCCAGCAGCCAAGGCGGCAGCCTCACCACAGATACGCAGTATTTT,CASSQGGSLTTDTQYF
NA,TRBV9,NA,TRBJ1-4,TGTGCCAGTACACGTGGGGCAGGGGATGAAAAACTGTTTTTT,CASTRGAGDEKLFF
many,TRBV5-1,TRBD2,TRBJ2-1,TGCGCCAGCAGCTTGGGGGCTAGCGGGGGGTATGGTGAGCAGTTCTTC,CASSLGASGGYGEQFF
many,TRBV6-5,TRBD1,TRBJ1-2,TGTGCCAGCACCAGAACAGGGGGCAGTTATGGCTACACCTTC,CASTRTGGSYGYTF
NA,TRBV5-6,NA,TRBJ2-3,TGTGCCAGCAGCTTTAATCGCGTAGATACGCAGTATTTT,CASSFNRVDTQYF
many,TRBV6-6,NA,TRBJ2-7,TGTGCCAGCGAAGGGGATCGGGACGAGCAGTACTTC,CASEGDRDEQYF
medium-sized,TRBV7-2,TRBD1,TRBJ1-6,TGTGCCAGCAGCTTAGTGTCGGGACAGGCTTCACCCCTCCACTTT,CASSLVSGQASPLHF
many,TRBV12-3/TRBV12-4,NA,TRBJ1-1,TGTGCCAGCAGGGAGGGTTTGAACACTGAAGCTTTCTTT,CASREGLNTEAFF
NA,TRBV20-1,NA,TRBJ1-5,TGCAGTGCTAGGACCAACGCCAATCAGCCCCAGAATTTT,CSARTNANQPQNF
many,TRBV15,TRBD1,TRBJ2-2,TGTGCCACCAGCAAGGGACAGGTGACAACCGGGGAGCTGTTTTTT,CATSKGQVTTGELFF
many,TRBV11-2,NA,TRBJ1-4,TGTGCCAGCAGCTTATCCGGGAGAAATGAAAAACTGTTTTTT,CASSLSGRNEKLFF
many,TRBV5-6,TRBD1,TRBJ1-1,TGTGCCAGCAGCTTGGTGGGACAGGGGGACACTGAAGCTTTCTTT,CASSLVGQGDTEAFF
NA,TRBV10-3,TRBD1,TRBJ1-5,TGTGCCATCGGGGGGACAGATAGCAATCAGCCCCAGCATTTT,CAIGGTDSNQPQHF
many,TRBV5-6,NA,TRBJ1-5,TGTGCCAGCAGCTCGAGGGGCAATCAGCCCCAGCATTTT,CASSSRGNQPQHF
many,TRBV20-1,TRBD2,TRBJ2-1,TGCAGTGCTAGGCCGATGACTAGCGGGGGGGCCAATGAGCAGTTCTTC,CSARPMTSGGANEQFF
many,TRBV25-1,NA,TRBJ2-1,TGTGCCAGCAGTCCGAAACCGGGACACCGTTTTAACAATGAGCAGTTCTTC,CASSPKPGHRFNNEQFF
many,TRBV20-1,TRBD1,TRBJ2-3,TGCAGTGCTAGAGACAGGGGGCGCGCAGATACGCAGTATTTT,CSARDRGRADTQYF
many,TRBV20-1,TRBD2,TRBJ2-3,TGCAGTGCTAGGAGCGGGGGGACAGATACGCAGTATTTT,CSARSGGTDTQYF
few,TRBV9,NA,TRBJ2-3,TGTGCCAGCCCTCCGGCTCCTTCGCAGTATTTT,CASPPAPSQYF
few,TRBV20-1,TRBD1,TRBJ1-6,TGCAGTGCTAGTGGGACAGGGGTAAATTCACCCCTCCACTTT,CSASGTGVNSPLHF
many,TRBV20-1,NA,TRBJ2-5,TGCAGTGCTAGAGATCCGACCAGTTTCGGGACCCAGTACTTC,CSARDPTSFGTQYF
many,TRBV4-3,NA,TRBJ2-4,TGCGCCAGCAGCCAAGTTCTGTCGGGGCGGTACATTCAGTACTTC,CASSQVLSGRYIQYF
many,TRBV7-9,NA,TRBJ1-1,TGTGCCAGCAGCCGGTCGCCAGGGAACACTGAAGCTTTCTTT,CASSRSPGNTEAFF
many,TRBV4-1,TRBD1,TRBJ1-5,TGCGCCAGCAGCGGGTACACAGGGGTAGTTCAGCCCCAGCATTTT,CASSGYTGVVQPQHF
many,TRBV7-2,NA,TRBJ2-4,TGTGCCAGCACCACGGGCAGAGAATTAAACATTCAGTACTTC,CASTTGRELNIQYF
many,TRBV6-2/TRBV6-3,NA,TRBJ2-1,TGTGCCAGCAGTTACTCGGGGGGCGGTTTTTATGAGCAGTTCTTC,CASSYSGGGFYEQFF
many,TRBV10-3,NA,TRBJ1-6,TGTGCCATCAGTGAGTCCAGGACACAGAGTACCAATTCACCCCTCCACTTT,CAISESRTQSTNSPLHF
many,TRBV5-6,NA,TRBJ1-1,TGTGCCAGCAGGTCTCGCGGGAACACTGAAGCTTTCTTT,CASRSRGNTEAFF
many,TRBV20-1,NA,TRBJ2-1,TGCAGTGCTAGAGATCAAGGGACACCCAGGTTCTTC,CSARDQGTPRFF
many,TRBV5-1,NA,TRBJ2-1,TGCGCCAGCAGCGGAACAGGGAAATTAGATGAGCAGTTCTTC,CASSGTGKLDEQFF
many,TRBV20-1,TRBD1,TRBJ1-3,TGCAGTGCTCCAACGACAGGGTCTGGAAACACCATATATTTT,CSAPTTGSGNTIYF
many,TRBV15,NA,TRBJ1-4,TGTGCCACCAGCCGACAGGAGGCTAATGAAAAACTGTTTTTT,CATSRQEANEKLFF
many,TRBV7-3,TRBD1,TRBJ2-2,TGTGCCAGCAGCTCACAGGGGTTCACCGGGGAGCTGTTTTTT,CASSSQGFTGELFF
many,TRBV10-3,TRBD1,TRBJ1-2,TGTGCCACCCAGTCAGGGGGCAATGGCTACACCTTC,CATQSGGNGYTF
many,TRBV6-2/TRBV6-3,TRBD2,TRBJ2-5,TGTGCCACCGCTGGGGGGGATTACCAAGAGACCCAGTACTTC,CATAGGDYQETQYF
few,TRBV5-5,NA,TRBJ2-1,TGTGCCAGCAGCTTGGGGGGGGGCCAACCTAGTTACGTGATCTTC,CASSLGGGQPSYVIF
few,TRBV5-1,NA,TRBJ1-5,TGCGCCAGCAGCCTACTCCCGGGGGCTAATCAGCCCCAGAATTTT,CASSLLPGANQPQNF
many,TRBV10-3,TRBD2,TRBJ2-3,TGTGCCATCAGTGCGAGAGGACTAGCGGGGGGGAAAGATACGCAGTATTTT,CAISARGLAGGKDTQYF